A single T cell receptor (beta chain) is shown here with its context. The sample belongs to a study of shared clonotypes between healthy human individuals. The junction had 7 bases not matched to a gene; V was cut back by 3 bases and J by 2 bases. Germline loops: CDR1 SGHRS, CDR2 YFSETQ. The CDR3 consists of 16 residues. The assay was immunoSEQ multiplex PCR, and TCRdb's table has in-frame clones only and misses some. Of 2 million to 2.5 million clones in the sample, more than 80% are singletons; the top ten hold 0.35% to 0.45%. The genes are TRBV5-1 and TRBJ2-2; TRBD2 matches at 7 bases. The sample consisted of naive CD4+ T cells from PBMCs. Subset described: CD45RA+ positively selected. This receptor was taken from a man younger than 30 in good health. Some clones in this sample may be carry-over from other donors' samples. This CDR3 reads CASSSRLAENTGELFF. The CDR3 region has the DNA TGCGCCAGCAGCTCCCGACTAGCAGAAAACACCGGGGAGCTGTTTTTT.